These 6 T cell receptor beta chains were all obtained from the same sample, sequenced in a study of response to subunit inactivated influenza vaccine. Each CDR3 protein is one row after TCRdb ran MiXCR on the RT-PCR reads. The data hold about 480,000 distinct CDR3 sequences, with about 10% observed a single time. The material sequenced was PBMCs from blood, taken more than 35 days after vaccination. These receptors were taken from a man between 45 and 60 years old who received an inactivated influenza vaccine.

In this sample, this clonotype turned up many times. This chain links TRBV7-2 with TRBJ1-5, with D possibly matching TRBD1 (5 bases). Germline values: CDR1 SGHTA, CDR2 FQGNSA. This CDR3 contains 13 residues. V was cut by 1 base and J by 7 bases, with 8 bases left in between. The CDR3 reads CASSLGNRQPQHF. Here the CDR3 DNA reads TGTGCCAGCAGCTTAGGAAACAGGCAGCCCCAGCATTTT.

This chain connects TRBV7-3 to TRBJ2-1, with TRBD2 matching 7 bases. The length of the CDR3 is 17 residues. The V gene end was trimmed by 0 bases and the J gene end by 0 bases; junction bases not matched to a gene: 5. In germline, CDR1 is SGHTA, CDR2 FQGTGA. The CDR3: CASSLTLGGSSYNEQFF. In DNA, the CDR3 is TGTGCCAGCAGCTTAACGTTGGGGGGGAGCTCCTACAATGAGCAGTTCTTC.

This clonotype was seen repeatedly, ten times or more. V usage is TRBV12-3 or TRBV12-4 and J usage is TRBJ2-2; the D gene is possibly TRBD1 (5 bases). The CDR3 sequence is 13 residues long. Between the trimmed V and J ends, which lost 3 bases and 6 bases, there was a span of 8 bases. The CDR3 reads CASSFRVSGELFF. The CDR3 DNA reads as TGTGCCAGCAGTTTCAGGGTATCCGGGGAGCTGTTTTTT.

The gene calls are TRBV5-1 and TRBJ2-1, with TRBD2 identical over 10 bases. Trimming removed 2 bases from V and 9 bases from J; junction bases left unmatched: 8. The CDR3 runs 15 residues. Germline CDR1 and CDR2: SGHRS and YFSETQ. The CDR3 DNA reads as TGCGCCAGCAGCTTCAGTCTAGCGGGAGTCGGTGAGCAGTTCTTC. It specifies CASSFSLAGVGEQFF.

This clonotype was seen ten or more times. The V gene is TRBV12-3 or TRBV12-4, the J gene TRBJ1-5, with D maybe TRBD1 (5 bases). This CDR3 spans 15 amino acids. Trimming removed 5 bases at V and 2 bases at J, with 13 bases between. The CDR3 is CASSPMAGGNQPQHF. The CDR3 DNA reads as TGTGCCAGCAGTCCAATGGCGGGGGGCAATCAGCCCCAGCATTTT.

This clonotype came up a few times. V usage is TRBV3-1 and J usage is TRBJ2-7; 12 positions agree with TRBD2. The CDR3 is 16 amino acids. The J segment lost 2 bases and the V segment lost 4 bases, leaving 6 bases of the junction unmatched. Germline V gene lookup returns CDR1 LGHDT and CDR2 YNNKEL (reference sequence). The CDR3 nucleotides are TGTGCCAGCAGCCCTGGGACTAGCGGGCGAACCTACGAGCAGTACTTC. Amino acid sequence: CASSPGTSGRTYEQYF.